These 20 T cell receptor beta chains came from one sample sequenced in a study of T cells in Graves' hyperthyroidism and ophthalmopathy. RNA transcripts were the template for amplifying TCR beta CDR3 regions. TCR CDR3 regions were first amplified by RT-PCR with HTBI primers. Each CDR3 protein gets one entry after TCRdb re-called the multiplex PCR reads with MiXCR. The sample lists under 500,000 distinct CDR3 sequences, about 14% occurring once. The source material was blood. The receptors stem from a man between 45 and 60 years old with Graves' ophthalmopathy.

This clonotype was counted ten times or more. V usage is TRBV7-8 and J usage is TRBJ2-1, with TRBD2 as a possible D gene (5 bases). Germline CDR1 is SGHVS and CDR2 is FQNEAQ. The V end lost 5 bases, the J end lost 0 bases, and 14 bases lay between the germline ends. The length of the CDR3 is 16 residues. The CDR3 region is CASSAGLGSSYNEQFF. The CDR3 DNA sequence: TGTGCCAGCAGCGCAGGACTGGGTAGCTCCTACAATGAGCAGTTCTTC. Complete variable domain (other parts from reference TRBV7-8 and TRBJ2-1): GAGVSQSPRYKVAKRGQDVALRCDPISGHVSLFWYQQALGQGPEFLTYFQNEAQLDKSGLPSDRFFAERPEGSVSTLKIQRTQQEDSAVYLCASSAGLGSSYNEQFFGPGTRLTVL.

This clonotype has a handful of counts. V is TRBV12-3 or TRBV12-4 and J is TRBJ2-1; 9 positions match TRBD2. This CDR3 has 15 amino acids. The J segment lost 9 bases and the V segment lost 8 bases, leaving 14 bases of the junction unmatched. The CDR3 region is CASFPRAGGAGEQFF. In DNA form, the CDR3 reads TGTGCCAGCTTTCCCAGGGCGGGAGGGGCCGGTGAGCAGTTCTTC.

This clonotype has just a few counts. The J gene is TRBJ2-3, the V gene TRBV6-2 or TRBV6-3; 7 bases are a match to TRBD2. This CDR3 spans 15 amino acids. Losses at the gene ends were 6 bases for V and 2 bases for J; bases not matched to a gene: 8. The germline V gene encodes CDR1 MNHEY and CDR2 SVGEGT. The CDR3: CASSSTSLFTDTQYF. The CDR3 nucleotides read TGTGCCAGCAGCTCGACTAGCCTCTTCACAGATACGCAGTATTTT.

This clonotype came up many times. This rearrangement joins TRBV6-1 to TRBJ2-1; 9 bases fit TRBD1. V gave up 5 bases and J gave up 9 bases; unmatched junction bases: 8. Germline V lookup: CDR1 MNHNS, CDR2 SASEGT. CDR3 length: 14 amino acids. The CDR3 region has the DNA TGTGCCAGCAGTCTTGGACAGGGGAGGGGTGAGCAGTTCTTC. Its protein is CASSLGQGRGEQFF.

The gene calls are TRBV19 and TRBJ2-7; D is possibly TRBD1 (5 bases). Germline loops: CDR1 LNHDA, CDR2 SQIVND (reference sequence). The ends were cut back, 1 base at V and 5 bases at J, with 12 bases in the middle. The CDR3 loop spans 14 amino acids. The CDR3 coding sequence is TGTGCCAGTAGTATAGGCGGCCAGGGCGACGAGCAGTACTTC. This codes for CASSIGGQGDEQYF.

This clonotype was observed at least ten times. The V call is TRBV30, the J call TRBJ1-2, with a weak D call TRBD1 (5 bases). The CDR3 runs 12 residues. Germline CDR1 GTSNPN, CDR2 SVGIG (reference sequence). V lost 0 bases, J lost 8 bases, and 10 bases lay in between. CDR3 residues: CAWSVTGVGYTF. The CDR3 DNA reads as TGTGCCTGGAGTGTAACGGGGGTCGGCTACACCTTC.

This sequence joins TRBV7-9 and TRBJ1-6; D uncertain. Trimming took 3 bases from V and 10 from J, leaving 13 bases between them. Per germline, CDR1 SEHNR and CDR2 FQNEAQ (reference sequence). The CDR3 covers 14 residues. The CDR3 bases are TGTGCCAGCAGCTTGTCGAGCTCGGGCTCACCCCTCCACTTT. This translates into CASSLSSSGSPLHF.

The chain employs TRBV7-9 and TRBJ2-1; 9 nucleotides match TRBD1. This CDR3 has 14 residues. CDR1 is SEHNR, CDR2 FQNEAQ, per germline (reference sequence). The V gene end was trimmed by 5 bases and the J gene end by 6 bases; junction bases not matched to a gene: 5. CDR3 sequence reads: CASSRGTGSNEQFF. The CDR3 coding sequence is TGTGCCAGCAGCAGAGGGACAGGGAGCAATGAGCAGTTCTTC.

As for this clonotype: A junction end diverges from the germline sequence, so it may reflect a read error. This chain connects TRBV25-1 to TRBJ2-1, with TRBD2 matching over 8 bases. CDR1 is MGHDK and CDR2 is SYGVNS in the germline V gene. The CDR3 has 15 residues. This chain's CDR3 is CANSRPGLAYNEQFF. In nucleotides, the CDR3 is TGTGCCAACAGTAGGCCGGGACTAGCCTACAATGAGCAGTTCTTC.

The V call is TRBV19, the J call TRBJ2-2; TRBD1 aligns across 9 bases. The germline CDR1 and CDR2 sequences are LNHDA and SQIVND (reference sequence). The trim removed 7 bases at V and 1 base at J, leaving 1 base unmatched. The CDR3 extends over 14 amino acids. The CDR3 loop reads CASKGQGNTGELFF. CDR3 coding DNA: TGTGCCAGTAAGGGACAGGGGAACACCGGGGAGCTGTTTTTT. Full variable domain (rest looked up from reference TRBV19 and TRBJ2-2): DGGITQSPKYLFRKEGQNVTLSCEQNLNHDAMYWYRQDPGQGLRLIYYSQIVNDFQKGDIAEGYSVSREKKESFPLTVTSAQKNPTAFYLCASKGQGNTGELFFGEGSRLTVL.

The chain's CDR3 is CASSQERGRYEQYF. DNA for the CDR3: TGTGCCAGCAGCCAAGAAAGGGGTCGCTACGAGCAGTACTTC. V gene TRBV14 combines with J gene TRBJ2-7; weak D call: TRBD1 (5 bases). The CDR3 consists of 14 residues. Germline loops: CDR1 SGHDN, CDR2 FVKESK. V gave up 0 bases and J gave up 3 bases, with 9 bases separating them.

V and J are TRBV20-1 and TRBJ1-2; no reliable D call. The CDR3 sequence is 11 residues long. The germline CDR1 and CDR2 sequences are DFQATT and SNEGSKA (reference sequence). Trimming left V 3 bases short and J 7 bases short, with 9 bases between. The CDR3 sequence is CSASTVFGYTF. The CDR3 bases are TGCAGTGCTAGTACGGTTTTTGGCTACACCTTC.

This clonotype was observed at least ten times. The J gene is TRBJ2-5, the V gene TRBV9, with D perhaps TRBD2 (5 bases). The germline V and J ends were trimmed by 1 base and 5 bases, with 12 bases remaining between them. Germline values: CDR1 SGDLS, CDR2 YYNGEE. The CDR3 spans 14 residues. CDR3 sequence: CASSVRGSVETQYF. In DNA, the CDR3 is TGTGCCAGCAGCGTACGGGGTTCGGTGGAGACCCAGTACTTC.

This clonotype was detected ten times or more. This chain links TRBV12-3 or TRBV12-4 with TRBJ2-5; 8 positions match TRBD2. The J call may be mistaken, given a closer DNA end match to TRBJ2-3. This CDR3 has 12 amino acids. CDR3 DNA sequence: TGTGCCAGCAGCTATAGCGGGGAGACGCAGTATTTT. Translated, it gives CASSYSGETQYF.

The genes are TRBV9 and TRBJ2-1; TRBD2 matches at 9 bases. Germline CDR1 reads SGDLS; CDR2 reads YYNGEE. V lost 0 bases to trimming and J lost 3 bases; unmatched junction nucleotides: 4. The CDR3 consists of 16 residues. CDR3 DNA sequence: TGTGCCAGCAGCGTAGCGTCTAGCGGGGTCTACAATGAGCAGTTCTTC. The encoded protein is CASSVASSGVYNEQFF.

This clonotype was seen repeatedly, ten times or more. The chain couples TRBV20-1 to TRBJ2-7; 7 bases map to TRBD1. This CDR3 comprises 13 residues. The V gene's germline CDR1 is DFQATT and CDR2 SNEGSKA (reference sequence). With V trimmed by 5 bases and J by 4 bases, 8 bases remained unmatched. CDR3 bases: TGCAGTGCTGACCGCCCGACAGGGTACGAGCAGTACTTC. It encodes CSADRPTGYEQYF.

This clonotype was observed at least ten times. The chain combines TRBV5-1 with TRBJ2-7; 10 bases fit TRBD2. V gave up 0 bases and J gave up 5 bases; unmatched junction bases: 8. Germline-derived CDR1 and CDR2 are SGHRS and YFSETQ. The CDR3 has 16 residues. CDR3 in amino acids: CASSLDPSGRGNEQYF. In DNA, the CDR3 is TGCGCCAGCAGCTTGGATCCTAGCGGGAGAGGGAACGAGCAGTACTTC.

This clonotype was counted at least ten times. The chain uses TRBV11-3 and TRBJ2-7; possibly TRBD2 for D (5 bases). This CDR3 contains 14 residues. Germline-derived CDR1 and CDR2 are SGHNT and YENEEA. Trimming took off 7 bases at V and 0 bases at J, with 13 bases between the two ends. Here the CDR3 reads CASTLGRSSYEQYF. In nucleotides, the CDR3 is TGTGCCAGCACCCTGGGGAGAAGCTCCTACGAGCAGTACTTC.

This clonotype was seen more than once but under ten times. The chain carries TRBV12-3 or TRBV12-4 and TRBJ2-2, with 10 bases that match TRBD2. Losses at the gene ends were 1 base for V and 6 bases for J; bases not matched to a gene: 5. The CDR3 sequence is 16 residues long. The CDR3 coding sequence is TGTGCCAGCAGTTTAGGGGGACTAGCGACAGCCGGGGAGCTGTTTTTT. Protein: CASSLGGLATAGELFF.

This clonotype appeared a few times. CDR3 bases: TGCAGCGTCAGCGTCACTAGCACAGATACGCAGTATTTT. It yields the protein CSVSVTSTDTQYF. The V and J genes are TRBV29-1 and TRBJ2-3; D uncertain. Germline assignment: CDR1 SQVTM and CDR2 ANQGSEA. V shed 6 bases and J shed 0 bases, with 10 bases lying between them. The CDR3 has 13 amino acids.